The source of this T cell receptor beta chain is a study of blood T cell repertoires in COVID-19. Whole-study context: Sources were T cells, B-cell-depleted T cells, or PBMCs; the material itself was cDNA or gDNA.

Unmatched junction bases numbered 6, after V lost 4 bases and J lost 0 bases. CDR3 length: 15 residues. CDR1 is SGDLS and CDR2 is YYNGEE in the germline V gene. Original data processing: Quantification of nucleated cells was approximated via reference gene primer amplification. Repertoires were generated with immunoSEQ multiplex PCR, while TCRdb's copy carries only in-frame clones and drops some. D and trimming come from the DNA, and the V and J calls and clone size come from that table. Seen here are roughly 85,000 clones, roughly 73% observed once, and the top ten hold around 10%. The sequence derives from a human donor in a cohort sampled during active COVID-19. Sequenced: peripheral blood. The rearrangement uses TRBV9 and TRBJ1-1; 7 positions agree with TRBD1. CDR3 sequence (DNA): TGTGCCAGCAGCCCTATACAGGGGTTGAACACTGAAGCTTTCTTT. Translating it yields CASSPIQGLNTEAFF.